The next 2 T cell receptor beta chains were all read from a single sample in a study of low-dose radiotherapy and immunotherapy resistance in tumors. TRAV- and TRBV-specific primers primed first-strand cDNA, covering alpha and beta chains. Using a constant-region primer together with a V-primer adapter, TCRs were subjected to 20 to 25 PCR cycles of amplification. TCRdb reanalysed the reads using MiXCR and keeps one entry per CDR3 protein. Of around 13,000 distinct CDR3 sequences in the sample, roughly 60% were seen once. These receptors originate from a human donor with advanced metastatic prostate, ovarian, gallbladder or colorectal cancer (not recorded which). This table probably holds off-target reads from a library built for another chain.

This chain connects TRBV5-1 to TRBJ2-1; the D gene is possibly TRBD1 (6 bases). Germline V lookup: CDR1 SGHRS, CDR2 YFSETQ. The CDR3 is made up of 12 amino acids. Trimming left V 4 bases short and J 10 bases short, with 12 bases between. The CDR3 DNA sequence: TGCGCCAGCAGCGTACAGGGCCGGGAGCAGTTCTTC. Amino acid sequence: CASSVQGREQFF.

By share, this clonotype counts as medium-sized (0.01 to 0.1%). The chain employs TRBV3-1 and TRBJ2-1; D remains ambiguous. Trimming removed 0 bases at V and 9 bases at J, with 6 bases between. This CDR3 has 12 residues. Germline-derived CDR1 and CDR2 are LGHDT and YNNKEL (reference sequence). The CDR3 DNA follows: TGTGCCAGCAGCCAAGATGTGGGTGAGCAGTTCTTC. As protein: CASSQDVGEQFF.